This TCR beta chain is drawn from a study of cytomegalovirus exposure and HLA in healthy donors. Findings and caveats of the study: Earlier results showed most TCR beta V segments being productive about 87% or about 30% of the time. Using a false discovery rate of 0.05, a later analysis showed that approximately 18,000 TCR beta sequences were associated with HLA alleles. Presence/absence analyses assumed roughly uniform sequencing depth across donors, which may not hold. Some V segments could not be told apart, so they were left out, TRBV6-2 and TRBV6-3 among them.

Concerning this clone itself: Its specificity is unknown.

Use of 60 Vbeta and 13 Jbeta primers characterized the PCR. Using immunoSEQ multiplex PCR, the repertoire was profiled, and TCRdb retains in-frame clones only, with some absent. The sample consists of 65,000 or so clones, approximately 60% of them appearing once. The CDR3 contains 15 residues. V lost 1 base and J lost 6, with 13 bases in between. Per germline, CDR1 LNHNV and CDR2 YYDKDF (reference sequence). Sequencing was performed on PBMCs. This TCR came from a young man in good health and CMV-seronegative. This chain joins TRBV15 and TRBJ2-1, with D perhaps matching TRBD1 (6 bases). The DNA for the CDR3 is TGTGCCACCAGCAGAGCGGGACACGTTCCCAATGAGCAGTTCTTC. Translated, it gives CATSRAGHVPNEQFF.